What follows describes a single TCR beta chain. Primers included in the PCR were 60 Vbeta and 13 Jbeta primers. Assay: immunoSEQ multiplex PCR; the TCRdb copy retains only in-frame clones and omits some. Of about 160,000 clones listed, around four fifths were seen once; the top ten hold more than 1.5%. The data originate from a study of cytomegalovirus exposure and HLA in healthy donors. The CDR3 loop spans 15 amino acids. The J segment lost 4 bases and the V segment lost 5 bases, leaving 8 bases of the junction unmatched. Germline CDR1 is MNHEY and CDR2 is SMNVEV (reference sequence). The origin of this receptor is a man between 18 and 29 years old in good health and CMV-seronegative. The gene calls are TRBV27 and TRBJ1-5; 7 bases map to TRBD1. Material: PBMCs. CDR3 coding DNA: TGTGCCAGCAGTGGACAGGCGATTGGGAATCAGCCCCAGCATTTT. Its protein is CASSGQAIGNQPQHF.